The source of this T cell receptor beta chain is a study of cytomegalovirus exposure and HLA in healthy donors. This clone was found a few times. Its matching antigen is unknown. The CDR3 has 14 amino acids. V was pared by 3 bases and J by 7 bases, with 4 bases of the junction left unmatched. Germline-derived CDR1 and CDR2 are SGHRS and YFSETQ. Broader study findings: Equally common other TCR beta chains were less clonally expanded than HLA-associated ones, a later analysis found. HLA-A and HLA-B allele assignments for most subjects were reportedly predicted accurately using TCR beta sequences. In a later analysis, a genetic analysis reported fewer productive-TCR N-insertions in an Asian-associated ancestry cluster than the cohort average. Researchers had no immune exposure information except CMV serostatus available.

In the PCR, 60 Vbeta and 13 Jbeta primers were used. Using immunoSEQ multiplex PCR, the repertoire was profiled, and TCRdb retains in-frame clones only, with some absent. The sample lists about 170,000 clones; roughly 70% were seen once. This clonotype was sampled from a girl aged 5-17 years in good health and CMV-seronegative. V gene TRBV5-1 combines with J gene TRBJ1-6, with TRBD1 matching over 7 bases. The sample comprised PBMCs. CDR3 residues: CASSSGTDNSPLHF. Here the CDR3 DNA reads TGCGCCAGCAGCTCCGGGACAGACAATTCACCCCTCCACTTT.